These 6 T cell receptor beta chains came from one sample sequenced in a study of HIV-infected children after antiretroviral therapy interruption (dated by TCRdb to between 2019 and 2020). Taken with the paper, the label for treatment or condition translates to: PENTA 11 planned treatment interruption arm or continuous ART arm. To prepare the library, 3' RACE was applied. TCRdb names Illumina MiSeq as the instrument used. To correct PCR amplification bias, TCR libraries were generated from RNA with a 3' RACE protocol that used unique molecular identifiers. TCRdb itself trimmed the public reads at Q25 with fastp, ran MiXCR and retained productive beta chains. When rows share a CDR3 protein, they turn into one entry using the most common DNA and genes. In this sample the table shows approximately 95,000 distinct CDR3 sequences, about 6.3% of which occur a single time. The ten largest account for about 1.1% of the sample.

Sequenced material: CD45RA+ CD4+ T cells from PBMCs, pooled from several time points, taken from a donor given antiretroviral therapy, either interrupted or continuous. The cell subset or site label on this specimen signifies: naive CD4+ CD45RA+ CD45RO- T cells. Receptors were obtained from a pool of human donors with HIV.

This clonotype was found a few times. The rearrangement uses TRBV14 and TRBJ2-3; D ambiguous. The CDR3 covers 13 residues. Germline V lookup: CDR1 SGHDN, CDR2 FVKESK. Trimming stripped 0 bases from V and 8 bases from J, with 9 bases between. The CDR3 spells CASSQDGLGTQYF. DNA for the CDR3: TGTGCCAGCAGCCAAGACGGGTTAGGTACGCAGTATTTT. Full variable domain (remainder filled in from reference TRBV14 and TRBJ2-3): EAGVTQFPSHSVIEKGQTVTLRCDPISGHDNLYWYRRVMGKEIKFLLHFVKESKQDESGMPNNRFLAERTGGTYSTLKVQPAELEDSGVYFCASSQDGLGTQYFGPGTRLTVL.

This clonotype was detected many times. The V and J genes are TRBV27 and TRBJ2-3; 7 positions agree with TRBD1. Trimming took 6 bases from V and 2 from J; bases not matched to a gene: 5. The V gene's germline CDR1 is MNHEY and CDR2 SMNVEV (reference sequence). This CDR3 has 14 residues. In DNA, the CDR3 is TGTGCCAGCAGCCCGGGACAGATCACAGATACGCAGTATTTT. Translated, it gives CASSPGQITDTQYF.

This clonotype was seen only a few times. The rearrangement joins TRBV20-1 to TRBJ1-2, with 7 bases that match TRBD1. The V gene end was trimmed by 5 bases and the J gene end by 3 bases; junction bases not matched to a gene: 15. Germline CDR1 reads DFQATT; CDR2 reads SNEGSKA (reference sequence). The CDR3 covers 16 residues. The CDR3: CSAPHPRQGAYYGYTF. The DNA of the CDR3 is TGCAGTGCTCCCCACCCGAGACAGGGCGCCTACTATGGCTACACCTTC.

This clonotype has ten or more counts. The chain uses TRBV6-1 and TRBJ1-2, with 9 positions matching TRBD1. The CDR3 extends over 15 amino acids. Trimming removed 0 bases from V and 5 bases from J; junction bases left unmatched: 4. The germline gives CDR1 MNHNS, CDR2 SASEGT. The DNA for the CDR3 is TGTGCCAGCAGTGAAGCGGGACAGGGTTTTTATGGCTACACCTTC. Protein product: CASSEAGQGFYGYTF.

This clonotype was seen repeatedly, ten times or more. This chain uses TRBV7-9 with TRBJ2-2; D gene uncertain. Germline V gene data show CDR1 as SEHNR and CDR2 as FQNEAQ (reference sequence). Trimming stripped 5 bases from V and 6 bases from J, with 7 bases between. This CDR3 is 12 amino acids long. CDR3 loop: CASSPSSGELFF. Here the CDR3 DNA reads TGTGCCAGCAGCCCCTCTTCCGGGGAGCTGTTTTTT.

The CDR3 region is CASSLNGEANYGYTF. CDR3 coding DNA: TGTGCCAGCAGTTTAAACGGAGAAGCTAACTATGGCTACACCTTC. This rearrangement joins TRBV12-3 or TRBV12-4 to TRBJ1-2, with D uncertain. The CDR3 runs 15 residues. The V end was cut by 2 bases, the J end by 0 bases, with 10 bases between.